These 25 T cell receptor beta chains came from one sample sequenced in a study of T cells after yellow fever vaccination. TCRdb independently ran MiXCR on the 5' RACE reads; one entry per CDR3 protein. The repertoire has hundreds of thousands of distinct CDR3 sequences, over 9% of them found once; the top ten carry just under 15%. The source material was PBMCs, sampled on the day of the yellow fever booster vaccination. These receptors were collected from a man younger than 40 who received the YFV17D yellow fever vaccine.

The gene calls are TRBV12-3 or TRBV12-4 and TRBJ2-2; the match to TRBD1 covers 7 bases. The CDR3 has 15 residues. Unmatched junction bases numbered 5, after V lost 4 bases and J lost 3 bases. CDR3 coding DNA: TGTGCCAGCAGTTCTCGGACAGGCGACACCGGGGAGCTGTTTTTT. Amino acid sequence: CASSSRTGDTGELFF.

This clonotype was counted only a few times. The chain uses TRBV7-2 and TRBJ2-3, with 7 bases matching TRBD1. V was pared by 5 bases and J by 2 bases, with 7 bases of the junction left unmatched. CDR1 and CDR2 (germline): SGHTA, FQGNSA. The CDR3 extends over 15 amino acids. This CDR3 reads CASSPWDRHTDTQYF. In DNA form, the CDR3 reads TGTGCCAGCAGCCCCTGGGACAGACACACAGATACGCAGTATTTT.

This chain uses TRBV7-3 with TRBJ1-1; 9 nucleotides agree with TRBD1. Germline values: CDR1 SGHTA, CDR2 FQGTGA. The ends lost 1 base at V and 1 base at J; junction bases unmatched: 10. The CDR3 extends over 18 amino acids. In DNA, the CDR3 is TGTGCCAGCAGCTTAATCCCCAGCGGGACAGGGAGGAACACTGAAGCTTTCTTT. Encoded protein: CASSLIPSGTGRNTEAFF. The variable domain in full, completed from reference TRBV7-3 and TRBJ1-1, reads GAGVSQTPSNKVTEKGKYVELRCDPISGHTALYWYRQSLGQGPEFLIYFQGTGAADDSGLPNDRFFAVRPEGSVSTLKIQRTERGDSAVYLCASSLIPSGTGRNTEAFFGQGTRLTVV.

This clonotype occurred a few times. J is TRBJ1-4 and V is TRBV28; D is possibly TRBD1 (5 bases). V lost 5 bases, J lost 0 bases, and 10 bases lay in between. The CDR3 loop spans 15 amino acids. CDR1 is MDHEN, CDR2 SYDVKM, per germline. In DNA, the CDR3 is TGTGCCAGCAGTCAACAGGAGCCAACTAATGAAAAACTGTTTTTT. This sequence encodes CASSQQEPTNEKLFF.

The table lists this clonotype with a few counts. The rearrangement uses TRBV30 and TRBJ2-1; TRBD2 matches 7 bases. The CDR3 is 16 residues long. The germline CDR1 and CDR2 sequences are GTSNPN and SVGIG (reference sequence). The V segment lost 7 bases and the J segment 7 bases; nucleotides outside the gene matches: 19. This CDR3 is CALTMMIPLAANEQFF. CDR3 in DNA: TGTGCCTTGACCATGATGATCCCGCTAGCGGCTAATGAGCAGTTCTTC.

V and J are TRBV5-1 and TRBJ1-2; 7 bases are shared with TRBD1. CDR1 is SGHRS and CDR2 is YFSETQ in the germline V gene. With V trimmed by 4 bases and J by 8 bases, 11 bases remained unmatched. The CDR3 has 14 amino acids. Here the CDR3 reads CASSGGTASGGYTF. CDR3 sequence (DNA): TGCGCCAGCAGCGGTGGGACAGCCTCGGGGGGCTACACCTTC.

This clonotype was counted only a few times. V usage is TRBV29-1 and J usage is TRBJ2-2, with 14 bases lining up with TRBD2. Germline V gene sequence: CDR1 SQVTM, CDR2 ANQGSEA. The CDR3 has 15 amino acids. Trimming removed 6 bases from V and 6 bases from J; junction bases left unmatched: 6. CDR3 bases: TGCAGCGTGGGGACTAGCGGGAGTTCCCCCGGGGAGCTGTTTTTT. It codes for CSVGTSGSSPGELFF.

The chain uses TRBV4-3 and TRBJ2-5; 9 bases map to TRBD2. Germline trimming cut 1 base from V and 3 bases from J; bases unmatched to any gene: 0. Germline loops: CDR1 LGHNA, CDR2 YSLEER. This CDR3 has 14 amino acids. CDR3 in amino acids: CASSQGLAEETQYF. The CDR3 DNA reads TGCGCCAGCAGCCAAGGACTAGCGGAAGAGACCCAGTACTTC.

The chain couples TRBV5-5 to TRBJ2-5, with D possibly TRBD2 on 5 matching bases. V lost 7 bases, J lost 3 bases, and 10 bases lay in between. This CDR3 has 12 residues. Looked up from germline, CDR1 is SGHKS and CDR2 is YYEKEE (reference sequence). The CDR3, as DNA: TGTGCCAGCGGGAGCGCAGAAGAGACCCAGTACTTC. Its protein product is CASGSAEETQYF.

This clonotype was detected only a few times. This chain uses TRBV5-6 with TRBJ1-3; 7 bases are shared with TRBD1. The J segment lost 4 bases and the V segment lost 5 bases, leaving 6 bases of the junction unmatched. The CDR3 has 14 residues. Germline V lookup: CDR1 SGHDT, CDR2 YYEEEE. The CDR3 protein is CASSPGTEGNTIYF. CDR3 sequence (DNA): TGTGCCAGCAGTCCCGGGACAGAAGGAAACACCATATATTTT.

The V and J genes are TRBV5-6 and TRBJ2-5; D unresolved. V was cut by 3 bases and J by 0 bases, with 9 bases left in between. CDR1 and CDR2 from the germline V gene are SGHDT and YYEEEE. The CDR3 length is 14 residues. The DNA for the CDR3 is TGTGCCAGCAGCTCGGACGGGTACCAAGAGACCCAGTACTTC. It is translated as CASSSDGYQETQYF.

The chain employs TRBV6-5 and TRBJ2-7; 7 bases align to TRBD2. This CDR3 is 15 amino acids long. Trimming at V came to 0 bases and at J to 6 bases, leaving 8 bases not matched to a gene. Looked up from germline, CDR1 is MNHEY and CDR2 is SVGAGI. The CDR3 loop reads CASSYSGDYPSEQYF. The CDR3 nucleotides read TGTGCCAGCAGTTACTCTGGGGACTACCCTAGCGAGCAGTACTTC.

In this sample, this clonotype turned up a few times. V and J are TRBV9 and TRBJ2-7; 9 bases are shared with TRBD1. CDR3 length: 14 amino acids. The J segment lost 2 bases and the V segment lost 1 base, leaving 1 base of the junction unmatched. Germline V lookup: CDR1 SGDLS, CDR2 YYNGEE. The CDR3 bases are TGTGCCAGCAGCGTAACAGGGGGCGCCTACGAGCAGTACTTC. As protein: CASSVTGGAYEQYF.

This clonotype turned up a few times. J is TRBJ2-3 and V is TRBV5-6, with D perhaps TRBD2 (6 bases). There are 15 residues in the CDR3. Germline V CDR1 and CDR2: SGHDT, YYEEEE. V was shortened by 4 bases and J by 0 bases, with 12 bases between the two germline ends. CDR3 amino acids: CASSGLAESTDTQYF. The CDR3 DNA reads TGTGCCAGCAGCGGCTTAGCGGAAAGCACAGATACGCAGTATTTT.

This rearrangement joins TRBV5-1 to TRBJ2-3; 7 nucleotides line up with TRBD2. Germline V lookup: CDR1 SGHRS, CDR2 YFSETQ. The CDR3 covers 16 residues. J was trimmed by 0 bases and V by 1 base; bases with no gene match: 5. CDR3 sequence: CASSLSAGVSTDTQYF. The CDR3 DNA follows: TGCGCCAGCAGCTTGAGTGCGGGAGTGAGCACAGATACGCAGTATTTT.

This clonotype was observed a handful of times. The genes are TRBV11-3 and TRBJ2-1; the D gene is possibly TRBD2 (5 bases). Germline CDR1 is SGHNT and CDR2 is YENEEA. With 4 bases removed from V and 2 bases from J, the gap between germline ends came to 18 bases. This CDR3 comprises 17 residues. In DNA form, the CDR3 reads TGTGCCAGCAGCTCGGCCAGCGGAGGAGGCCCCTACAATGAGCAGTTCTTC. Translation: CASSSASGGGPYNEQFF.

The CDR3 here is CASTRSFSNQPQHF. CDR3 sequence (DNA): TGTGCCAGCACCAGATCCTTTAGCAATCAGCCCCAGCATTTT. The V call is TRBV5-6, the J call TRBJ1-5, with D unresolved. The CDR3 runs to 14 residues. From germline, CDR1 is SGHDT and CDR2 YYEEEE. Trimming pared 6 bases from V and 0 bases from J, leaving 10 bases between.

CDR3 nucleotide sequence: TGTGCCAGCAGTTTAGGCAGGACAAAGTATGGCTACACCTTC. This sequence encodes CASSLGRTKYGYTF. The chain employs TRBV28 and TRBJ1-2, with TRBD1 as a possible D gene (5 bases). Trimming took 2 bases from V and 5 from J, leaving 12 bases between them. CDR1 is MDHEN and CDR2 is SYDVKM in the germline V gene. The CDR3 has 14 amino acids.

This clonotype was detected only a few times. The CDR3 DNA is TGTGCCAGCAGCGCCATTCGTGGAGCAGAGAACACTGAAGCTTTCTTT. It translates to CASSAIRGAENTEAFF. The chain links TRBV9 to TRBJ1-1, with D unclear. Trimming left V 3 bases short and J 1 base short, with 16 bases between. CDR3 size: 16 residues. Germline V gene lookup returns CDR1 SGDLS and CDR2 YYNGEE.

V gene TRBV7-9 combines with J gene TRBJ2-1; 8 nucleotides agree with TRBD2. The CDR3 consists of 11 residues. Germline V lookup: CDR1 SEHNR, CDR2 FQNEAQ (reference sequence). Trimming cost V 11 bases and J 9 bases; bases outside gene matches: 6. The CDR3 nucleotides read TGTGCCTTTAGAGCGGGAGTTGAGCAGTTCTTC. Amino acids: CAFRAGVEQFF.

The chain couples TRBV20-1 to TRBJ2-7, with D perhaps TRBD1 or TRBD2 (8 bases each). Germline assignment: CDR1 DFQATT and CDR2 SNEGSKA (reference sequence). This CDR3 is 17 amino acids long. The V end was cut by 4 bases, the J end by 0 bases, with 22 bases between. The DNA of the CDR3 is TGCAGTGCTAAACCCGTAGCGGGACAGGATACCTCCTACGAGCAGTACTTC. It specifies CSAKPVAGQDTSYEQYF.

The genes are TRBV14 and TRBJ1-1, with D unresolved. Germline CDR1 and CDR2: SGHDN and FVKESK. This CDR3 is built from 13 residues. Trimming stripped 2 bases from V and 4 bases from J, with 8 bases between. DNA of the CDR3: TGTGCCAGCAGCCAACAGGCGGGCACTGAAGCTTTCTTT. Its protein product is CASSQQAGTEAFF. Complete variable domain (other parts from reference TRBV14 and TRBJ1-1): EAGVTQFPSHSVIEKGQTVTLRCDPISGHDNLYWYRRVMGKEIKFLLHFVKESKQDESGMPNNRFLAERTGGTYSTLKVQPAELEDSGVYFCASSQQAGTEAFFGQGTRLTVV.

This clonotype has only a few counts. This chain uses TRBV11-2 with TRBJ2-7, with 8 nucleotides matching TRBD1. Germline V lookup: CDR1 SGHAT, CDR2 FQNNGV. The CDR3 consists of 15 residues. The V segment lost 2 bases and the J segment 3 bases; nucleotides outside the gene matches: 6. The CDR3 protein is CASSLTQGANYEQYF. CDR3 DNA sequence: TGTGCCAGCAGCTTAACTCAGGGGGCCAACTACGAGCAGTACTTC.

This clonotype was recorded many times. The V call is TRBV7-6, the J call TRBJ2-7, with TRBD1 matching over 9 bases. CDR1 SGHVS and CDR2 FNYEAQ come from the germline V gene. With V trimmed by 1 base and J by 2 bases, 6 bases remained unmatched. The CDR3 has 16 residues. Here the CDR3 reads CASSLGGQGLTYEQYF. The CDR3 nucleotides are TGTGCCAGCAGCTTAGGGGGACAGGGCCTTACCTACGAGCAGTACTTC.

There are many counts of this clonotype. One end of the junction varies from germline; a read error may be responsible. This sequence joins TRBV5-1 and TRBJ2-5, with D unresolved. The germline V gene encodes CDR1 SGHRS and CDR2 YFSETQ. The CDR3 contains 12 residues. The CDR3 protein is CASSLLQETQYF. The CDR3 nucleotides are TGTGCCAGCAGCCTACTCCAAGAGACCCAGTACTTC.